This TCR beta chain derives from a study of OX40 agonist ivuxolimab in advanced cancers. Study at large: The treatment was a fully human IgG2 OX40 agonist, ivuxolimab. Administration of intravenous ivuxolimab to patients occurred every 2 weeks at 0.01 to 10 mg/kg. The dose-escalation cohort was approximately 84% male, with a mean age of around 54 years, ranging roughly 20 to 90.

The repertoire was sequenced with immunoSEQ multiplex PCR; TCRdb's copy has only in-frame clones and lacks some. The repertoire holds about 90,000 clones, roughly 93% seen once, with about 0.35% in the top ten. The receptor was derived from an adult with an advanced solid tumor such as melanoma, head and neck, liver or kidney cancer. Here the sequenced sample was CD4+ or CD8+ T cells sorted from blood, taken in a trial of the OX40 agonist ivuxolimab.

For the CDR3, the DNA is TGCGCCAGCAGCCAAGTAAAGAACAATCAGCCCCAGCATTTT. It is translated as CASSQVKNNQPQHF. The V and J genes are TRBV4-1 and TRBJ1-5; D remains unclear. Trimming stripped 1 base from V and 3 bases from J, with 7 bases between. This CDR3 spans 14 amino acids. The germline V gene encodes CDR1 MGHRA and CDR2 YSYEKL.